This TCR beta chain was recorded in a study of blood T cell repertoires in COVID-19 (dated by TCRdb to 2018 to 2021). With regard to the full study: Collaborator samples came from the United States, Italy and Spain and covered acute and convalescent phases of COVID-19. The prospective study material was composed of cDNA or gDNA derived from T cells, B-cell-depleted T cells, or PBMCs. The dataset comprised deeply sampled blood TCRbeta repertoires from subjects exposed to, actively infected with, or recovered from COVID-19. The repertoires were released in a freely available public database meant as a resource for research on the immune response to SARS-CoV-2. Samples came from the ongoing ImmuneRACE study (first 160 participants) plus 1,254 subjects from 6 global collaborators. Sample metadata almost always included a de-identified subject ID, COVID-19 status, age in years and sex. Where available, HLA class I and class II types were taken from metadata supplied by the sample provider and were not determined by assay-based typing.

The collaborating institutions used their own protocols to collect whole blood in K2EDTA tubes. Collaborator samples were shipped for TCRbeta analysis as frozen whole blood, isolated PBMCs, or DNA extracted from either sample type. The V and J ends are trimmed by 7 bases and 2 bases, leaving 6 bases between them. The CDR3 measures 11 amino acids from cysteine to phenylalanine. CDR3 DNA is the only sequence kept; it has 33 bases, read in frame from the first base. CDR1 and CDR2, looked up from the germline V gene, are MNHEY and SVGAGI. Broader findings and caveats from the paper: Clinical and demographic metadata were provided uncurated, with the amount varying by source and participant.

In the case of this clone: Its recognized antigen is unknown. The record has no base qualities; no much larger clone is one base away.

The immunoSEQ Assay, a bias-controlled multiplex PCR, was used to amplify TCRbeta CDR3 regions from genomic DNA. For the original study's pipeline: The number of nucleated cells in each sample was estimated from the amplification of reference gene primers within the assay. Sequence reads were collapsed and filtered to measure the absolute abundance of every unique TCRbeta CDR3 rearrangement. For each sample, productive Simpson clonality was calculated as the square root of Simpson's diversity index across productive rearrangements. Held by TCRdb, this immuneACCESS table contains in-frame sequences only and omits some clones. Under half of the omission traces to an unresolved V gene where checked; the cause of the rest is unknown. The V and J calls and the clone size are those of that table, but D and trimming were determined from the DNA. The sample contains 150,000 to 200,000 clones, about 80% of them found a single time. The ten largest clones take up about 6.3% of the sample.

Sequencing was done on a sample of peripheral blood. The receptor comes from a man in his fifties or sixties with acute or convalescent COVID-19. Recombination linked TRBV6-5 to TRBJ2-7, and the D gene may be TRBD1, 6 bases matching. The DNA is TGTGCCAGCAACAGGGCCTACGAGCAGTACTTC. This encodes CASNRAYEQYF.